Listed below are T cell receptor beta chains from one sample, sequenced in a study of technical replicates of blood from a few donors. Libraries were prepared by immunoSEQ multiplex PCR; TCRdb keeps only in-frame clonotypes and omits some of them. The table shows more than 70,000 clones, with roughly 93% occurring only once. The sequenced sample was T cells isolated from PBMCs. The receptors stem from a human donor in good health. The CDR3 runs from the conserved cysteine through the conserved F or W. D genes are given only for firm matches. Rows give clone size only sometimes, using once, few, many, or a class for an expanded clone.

CDR3: CASSGGTGAAYEQYF
size: NA
V: TRBV5-1
D: TRBD1

CDR3: CSVEAPSSYEQYF
size: NA
V: TRBV29-1
D: NA

CDR3: CASSPQQGVETQYF
size: NA
V: TRBV9
D: TRBD1

CDR3: CASGARDRVEAFF
size: few
V: TRBV7-9
D: TRBD1

CDR3: CASREVAGRDNEQFF
size: NA
V: TRBV2
D: TRBD2

CDR3: CASSFKMGQPMKQFF
size: NA
V: TRBV7-8
D: TRBD1

CDR3: CAWGGTTNYGYTF
size: NA
V: TRBV30
D: NA

CDR3: CASSLDISGANVLTF
size: NA
V: TRBV6-1
D: NA

CDR3: CASSQTSGSLVLTDTQYF
size: NA
V: TRBV27
D: TRBD2

CDR3: CAWSVAHILAGTAITGELFF
size: NA
V: TRBV30
D: TRBD1

CDR3: CASSAGQDNYGYTF
size: NA
V: TRBV9
D: TRBD1

CDR3: CASTSSRGEQYF
size: NA
V: TRBV7-9
D: NA

CDR3: CASPRGSSYNEQFF
size: NA
V: TRBV7-9
D: NA

CDR3: CASSQIRTGGEKLFF
size: NA
V: TRBV14
D: NA

CDR3: CASSRSGVYNEQFF
size: NA
V: TRBV14
D: TRBD2

CDR3: CASSYSGRTGNTIYF
size: once
V: TRBV6-5
D: NA